The sequence of this T cell receptor beta chain was determined in a study of identical twins. V dropped 6 bases and J dropped 6 bases, with 15 bases sitting between them. The germline V gene encodes CDR1 SGHTA and CDR2 FQGNSA. The CDR3 is 15 residues long. Only healthy Caucasians were included as donors. A word on this clonotype: What it recognizes is unknown.

Whole-study results and caveats: Abundant cord blood beta clonotypes carried fewer insertions; memory repertoires showed none.

TCRdb reprocessed the 5' RACE reads via MiXCR and lists one record per CDR3 protein. The sample holds approximately 700,000 distinct CDR3 sequences, approximately 18% seen once. These data also featured in a second study, about T cells expressing NK-cell markers. That publication notes: Top CD8+ clonotypes included the dominant CD3+CD56+NKG2C+ clonotypes in a handful of donors.

The chain recombines TRBV7-2 with TRBJ1-6, with a weak D call TRBD1 (5 bases). Input material: PBMCs. The source is a woman aged 18-29 years in good health. CDR3 loop: CASRPGWGVNSPLHF. The CDR3 DNA follows: TGTGCCAGCAGGCCGGGGTGGGGGGTTAATTCACCCCTCCACTTT.